This T cell receptor (beta chain) was sequenced in a study of T-cell memory formation after mild COVID-19. With 5 bases removed from V and 12 bases from J, the gap between germline ends came to 16 bases. The CDR3 runs to 13 residues. The germline V gene encodes CDR1 SGHTA and CDR2 FQGNSA. TCRdb reprocessed the 5' RACE reads with MiXCR, giving one entry per CDR3 protein. The table lists hundreds of thousands of distinct CDR3 sequences, 20% to 25% of them singletons, with 21% in the top ten. Sequenced input: PBMCs or a T cell subset sorted from them (not recorded which). V gene TRBV7-2 combines with J gene TRBJ1-4; D gene ambiguous. The source is a man aged 18-30 years who had mild COVID-19 (a few samples of this study predate the infection). Cell type and time point are not known. In DNA, the CDR3 is TGTGCCAGCAGCGTTAGTTCAAGCCAGGAACTGTTTTTT. This gives the protein CASSVSSSQELFF.